This T cell receptor beta chain appears in the sequencing data of a study of cytomegalovirus exposure and HLA in healthy donors. Study-level results: Specificity for CMV antigens was confirmed in vitro for a few of the CMV-associated chains. There were reportedly fewer N-insertions in an Asian-associated ancestry cluster than the approximately 670-donor mean, in a later analysis. Most TCR beta V segments were productive about 90% or about 30% of the time in an earlier analysis.

Regarding this clone: What it recognizes is unknown.

Germline V gene lookup returns CDR1 SGDLS and CDR2 YYNGEE. Losses at the gene ends were 3 bases for V and 11 bases for J; bases not matched to a gene: 4. CDR3 length: 12 amino acids. PCR involved 60 Vbeta and 13 Jbeta primers. The repertoire was sequenced with immunoSEQ multiplex PCR; TCRdb's copy has only in-frame clones and lacks some. Of approximately 240,000 clones listed, 82% are singletons. This clonotype was obtained from a woman aged 40 to 50 in good health and CMV-seropositive. Sequencing was done on a sample of PBMCs. This chain links TRBV9 with TRBJ2-2, with 7 positions matching TRBD2. CDR3 coding DNA: TGTGCCAGCAGCGCCAGCGGGATCGAGCTGTTTTTT. Translating gives CASSASGIELFF.